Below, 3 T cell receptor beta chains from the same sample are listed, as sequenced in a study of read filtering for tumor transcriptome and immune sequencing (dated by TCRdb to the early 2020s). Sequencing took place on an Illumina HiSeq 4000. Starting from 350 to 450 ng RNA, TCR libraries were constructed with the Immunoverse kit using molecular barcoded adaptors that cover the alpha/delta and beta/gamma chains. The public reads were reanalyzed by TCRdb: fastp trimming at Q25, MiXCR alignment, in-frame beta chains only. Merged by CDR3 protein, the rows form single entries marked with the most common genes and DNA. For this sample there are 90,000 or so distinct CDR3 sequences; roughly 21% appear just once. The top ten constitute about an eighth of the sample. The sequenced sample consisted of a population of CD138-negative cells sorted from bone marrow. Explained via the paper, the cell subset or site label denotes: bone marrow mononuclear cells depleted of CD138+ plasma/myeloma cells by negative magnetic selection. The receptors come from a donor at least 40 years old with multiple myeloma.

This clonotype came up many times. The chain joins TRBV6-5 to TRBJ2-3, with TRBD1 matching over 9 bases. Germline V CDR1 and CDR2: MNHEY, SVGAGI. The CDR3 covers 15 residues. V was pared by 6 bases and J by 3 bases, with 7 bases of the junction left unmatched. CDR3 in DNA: TGTGCCAGCAGCAAACAGGGGGCGCGAACAGATACGCAGTATTTT. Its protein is CASSKQGARTDTQYF.

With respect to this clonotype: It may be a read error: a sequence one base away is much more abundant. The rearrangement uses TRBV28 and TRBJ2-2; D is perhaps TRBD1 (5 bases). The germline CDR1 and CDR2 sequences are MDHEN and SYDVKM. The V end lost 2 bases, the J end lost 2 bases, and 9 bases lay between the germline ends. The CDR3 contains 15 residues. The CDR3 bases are TGTGCCAGCAGTTTAGGGGCAGTCAACACCGGGGAGCTGTTTTTT. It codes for CASSLGAVNTGELFF.

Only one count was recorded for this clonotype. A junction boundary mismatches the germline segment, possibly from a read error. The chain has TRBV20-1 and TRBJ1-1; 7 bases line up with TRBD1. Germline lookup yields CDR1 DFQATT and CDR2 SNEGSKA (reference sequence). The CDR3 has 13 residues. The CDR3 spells CSAQEGARSEALF. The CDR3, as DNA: TGCAGTGCTCAGGAGGGGGCGAGATCTGAAGCTCTCTTT.